The clone carrying this TCR beta chain was counted only a few times. This CDR3 spans 14 amino acids. Trimming removed 1 base at V and 7 bases at J, with 11 bases between. Germline V lookup: CDR1 SGHRS, CDR2 YFSETQ. In the PCR, 60 Vbeta and 13 Jbeta primers were used. The data were produced by immunoSEQ multiplex PCR, yet TCRdb's version contains in-frame clones alone and is incomplete. The table lists under 170,000 clones, about three fifths of them singletons. The record originates from a study of cytomegalovirus exposure and HLA in healthy donors. The chain links TRBV5-1 to TRBJ1-4; perhaps TRBD1 as D (6 bases). This TCR came from a woman aged 60-75 years in good health and CMV-seropositive. Sequenced sample: PBMCs. CDR3 loop: CASSLWGQGEKLFF. The DNA of the CDR3 is TGCGCCAGCAGCTTGTGGGGGCAGGGTGAAAAACTGTTTTTT.